These 3 T cell receptor beta chains were sequenced from one sample in a study of OX40 agonist ivuxolimab in advanced cancers. TCRdb keeps only in-frame clones here, not all; method: immunoSEQ multiplex PCR. The sample has some 55,000 clones; just under 80% are singletons. The material was CD4+ or CD8+ T cells sorted from blood, obtained in a trial of the OX40 agonist ivuxolimab. The receptor source for this set is an adult with an advanced solid tumor such as melanoma, head and neck, liver or kidney cancer.

This clone was recorded only once. This rearrangement joins TRBV27 to TRBJ1-2; TRBD1 agrees at 10 bases. Germline V gives CDR1 MNHEY, CDR2 SMNVEV (reference sequence). The CDR3 extends over 14 amino acids. V dropped 5 bases and J dropped 4; count of bases not matched to a gene: 4. In DNA form, the CDR3 reads TGTGCCAGCAGTCTTCGGACAGGGGGCTATGGCTACACCTTC. Protein sequence: CASSLRTGGYGYTF.

The rearrangement joins TRBV6-6 to TRBJ2-7; TRBD1 aligns across 9 bases. V shed 1 base and J 3 bases; nucleotides not matched to a gene: 4. Germline lookup yields CDR1 MNHNY and CDR2 SVGAGI (reference sequence). CDR3 length equals 15 residues. CDR3 amino acids: CASSYYPGQGYEQYF. The CDR3 bases are TGTGCCAGCAGTTACTACCCGGGACAGGGCTACGAGCAGTACTTC.

The chain combines TRBV19 with TRBJ1-2; weak D call: TRBD1 (6 bases). The CDR3 loop spans 15 amino acids. Germline V gene sequence: CDR1 LNHDA, CDR2 SQIVND (reference sequence). Trimming shortened V by 3 bases and J by 4 bases, and 15 bases separated the two germline ends. The CDR3 DNA reads as TGTGCCAGTAGTATGACAGGCGGGATATCCTATGGCTACACCTTC. It encodes CASSMTGGISYGYTF.